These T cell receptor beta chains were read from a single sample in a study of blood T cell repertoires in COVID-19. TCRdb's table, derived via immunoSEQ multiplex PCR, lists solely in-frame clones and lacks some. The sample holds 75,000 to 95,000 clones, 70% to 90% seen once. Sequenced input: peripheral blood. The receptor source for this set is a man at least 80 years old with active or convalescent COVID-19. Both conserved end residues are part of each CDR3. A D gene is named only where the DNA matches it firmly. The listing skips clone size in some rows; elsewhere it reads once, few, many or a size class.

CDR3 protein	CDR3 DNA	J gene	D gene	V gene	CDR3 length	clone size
CASSWGLAEDTQYF	TGTGCCAGCAGCTGGGGACTAGCGGAAGATACGCAGTATTTT	TRBJ2-3	TRBD2	TRBV5-4	14	few
CASSYPPGGTYSPLHF	TGTGCCAGCAGTTACCCGCCGGGAGGAACGTATTCACCCCTCCACTTT	TRBJ1-6	NA	TRBV6-5	16	once
CASSEGTLGAKNIQYF	TGTGCCAGCAGCGAAGGGACTCTTGGAGCCAAAAACATTCAGTACTTC	TRBJ2-4	NA	TRBV7-2	16	NA
CASRSGTGMGNEQFF	TGTGCCAGCAGATCCGGGACAGGTATGGGCAATGAGCAGTTCTTC	TRBJ2-1	TRBD1	TRBV2	15	NA
CASSSFNEQFF	TGTGCCAGCAGCTCCTTCAATGAGCAGTTCTTC	TRBJ2-1	NA	TRBV11-2	11	NA
CASRLGRGRTGELFF	TGTGCCAGCAGGCTGGGCAGGGGGCGCACCGGGGAGCTGTTTTTT	TRBJ2-2	TRBD1	TRBV2	15	NA
CASSTGTAAGNTIYF	TGTGCCAGCTCAACAGGGACGGCGGCTGGAAACACCATATATTTT	TRBJ1-3	NA	TRBV18	15	NA
CASDRGQDYGYTF	TGTGCCAGTGACAGGGGGCAAGACTATGGCTACACCTTC	TRBJ1-2	TRBD1	TRBV2	13	NA
CASSSPPTGRSYNSPLHF	TGTGCCAGCAGTTCCCCCCCGACAGGCCGCTCCTATAATTCACCCCTCCACTTT	TRBJ1-6	NA	TRBV28	18	NA
CASSLTGTGNSPLHF	TGTGCCAGCAGTCTTACCGGGACAGGGAATTCACCCCTCCACTTT	TRBJ1-6	TRBD1	TRBV6-5	15	NA
CAVVDTNYGYTF	TGTGCCGTTGTGGACACCAACTATGGCTACACCTTC	TRBJ1-2	NA	TRBV6-5	12	once
CAIDPSGTDTQYF	TGTGCCATCGATCCTAGCGGCACAGATACGCAGTATTTT	TRBJ2-3	NA	TRBV10-3	13	NA
CASRDSGGGNEQFF	TGTGCCAGCAGGGATAGCGGGGGTGGCAATGAGCAGTTCTTC	TRBJ2-1	TRBD2	TRBV6-5	14	once
CASSNPVKNIQYF	TGTGCCAGCAGCAACCCGGTCAAAAACATTCAGTACTTC	TRBJ2-4	NA	TRBV21-1	13	NA
CASSVIGSEGIYGYTF	TGTGCCAGCAGCGTAATTGGTTCTGAGGGAATCTATGGCTACACCTTC	TRBJ1-2	NA	TRBV11-2	16	NA
CASSRDIKVDTQYF	TGCGCCAGCAGCCGGGACATAAAAGTGGATACGCAGTATTTT	TRBJ2-3	NA	TRBV10-2	14	once
CASSLARTSGGSTDTQYF	TGTGCCAGCAGCTTAGCCCGGACTAGCGGGGGGTCCACAGATACGCAGTATTTT	TRBJ2-3	TRBD2	TRBV11-2	18	NA
CASSPPGTGDTGELFF	TGTGCCAGTAGCCCACCCGGGACAGGGGACACCGGGGAGCTGTTTTTT	TRBJ2-2	TRBD1	TRBV19	16	once
CASSLWRSSNQPQHF	TGTGCCAGCAGTTTGTGGAGATCTAGCAATCAGCCCCAGCATTTT	TRBJ1-5	NA	TRBV28	15	NA
CASSAPQLDQPQHF	TGTGCCAGCAGTGCTCCCCAACTAGATCAGCCCCAGCATTTT	TRBJ1-5	NA	TRBV6-4	14	NA